This T cell receptor beta chain was identified in a study of blood T cell repertoires in COVID-19. How the authors handled the data: Reference gene primers were amplified, and this amplification served to estimate nucleated cell counts. Libraries were prepared by immunoSEQ multiplex PCR; TCRdb keeps only in-frame clonotypes and omits some of them. V and J calls and clone size are as listed in that table; D and trimming were resolved from the DNA. The sample has fewer than 150,000 clones, approximately 86% seen once; the top ten hold around 20%. CDR1 is MNHEY and CDR2 is SMNVEV in the germline V gene (reference sequence). The V segment lost 5 bases and the J segment 12 bases; nucleotides outside the gene matches: 15. CDR3 size: 16 residues.

The clonotype comes from a woman aged 45-59 years who had recovered from COVID-19. The chain carries TRBV27 and TRBJ2-1; 11 positions agree with TRBD2. The sequenced sample was peripheral blood. The CDR3 region is CASSITTSGGFRAQFF. In DNA form, the CDR3 reads TGTGCCAGCAGTATCACCACTAGCGGGGGATTCCGGGCGCAGTTCTTC.